These T cell receptor beta chains were read from a single sample in a study of blood T cell repertoires in COVID-19. This table comes from immunoSEQ multiplex PCR, and its TCRdb copy is limited to in-frame clones, with some not included. This sample yields fewer than 350,000 clones, of which roughly 85% are seen a single time; around 1.8% belongs to the top ten. Sequencing was carried out using PBMCs or T cells enriched from blood (not recorded which). These receptors were taken from a young woman who had been exposed to COVID-19. Each CDR3 is given with its conserved first and last residue. Fields, in order: J gene, V gene, D gene, CDR3 protein, CDR3 DNA. The D gene is left open where the match is weak.

TRBJ1-2 TRBV11-2 TRBD1 CASSLGQGEGLGGYGYTF TGTGCCAGCAGCTTGGGACAGGGGGAAGGGCTCGGTGGTTATGGCTACACCTTC
TRBJ1-5 TRBV30 NA CAWSAPGFSNQPQHF TGTGCCTGGAGTGCCCCAGGGTTCAGCAATCAGCCCCAGCATTTT
TRBJ2-2 TRBV5-1 NA CASSLSELTNTGELFF TGCGCCAGCAGCTTGTCGGAGCTAACGAACACCGGGGAGCTGTTTTTT
TRBJ1-6 TRBV9 TRBD1 CASSRGTAVGSPLHF TGTGCCAGCAGCAGAGGGACAGCCGTGGGTTCACCCCTCCACTTT
TRBJ2-6 TRBV28 NA CASRGTDSGANVLTF TGTGCCAGCAGGGGCACAGACTCTGGGGCCAACGTCCTGACTTTC
TRBJ1-2 TRBV30 TRBD1 CAWRNRGVGYTF TGTGCCTGGAGGAACAGGGGGGTAGGCTACACCTTC
TRBJ1-5 TRBV4-1 TRBD1 CASSREEGANKPQHF TGCGCCAGCAGCCGCGAGGAGGGGGCAAATAAGCCCCAGCATTTT
TRBJ1-4 TRBV5-3 TRBD1 CARSEDRPEGKLFF TGTGCCAGAAGCGAGGACAGGCCGGAGGGAAAACTGTTTTTT
TRBJ1-6 TRBV7-8 NA CASSEGRGTYNSPLHF TGTGCCAGCAGTGAAGGCCGGGGTACCTATAATTCACCCCTCCACTTT
TRBJ2-5 TRBV19 TRBD2 CASSIPAGVGETQYF TGTGCCAGTAGTATTCCAGCGGGAGTGGGTGAGACCCAGTACTTC
TRBJ1-1 TRBV30 NA CAWSLTGSEAFF TGTGCCTGGAGTCTTACCGGGAGTGAAGCTTTCTTT